This T cell receptor beta chain originates from a study of blood T cell repertoires in COVID-19. Study background: The United States, Italy and Spain were the sources of the acute and convalescent COVID-19 samples. PBMCs, B-cell-depleted T cells, or T cells were the source of the cDNA or gDNA that made up the material.

In germline, CDR1 is SGHTA, CDR2 FQGNSA. With 3 bases removed from V and 1 base from J, the gap between germline ends came to 3 bases. The length of the CDR3 is 13 residues. The authors' processing: Amplification from reference gene primers served as the basis for estimated nucleated cell counts. Measured with immunoSEQ multiplex PCR; TCRdb has only the in-frame clones, and not every one. V, J and clone size derive from that table, while D and trimming were established from the DNA sequence. The table lists 250,000 to 350,000 clones, roughly 89% of them singletons. V gene TRBV7-2 combines with J gene TRBJ2-2; no clear D gene. The specimen sequenced was peripheral blood. This clonotype originated in a man aged 25-45 years with acute or convalescent COVID-19. The CDR3 sequence: CASSFRNTGELFF. The CDR3 DNA reads as TGTGCCAGCAGCTTCAGGAACACCGGGGAGCTGTTTTTT.